This T cell receptor (beta chain) was captured in a study of blood T cell repertoires in COVID-19. On the study more broadly: Sample material is recorded as cDNA or gDNA derived from T cells, B-cell-depleted T cells, or PBMCs.

The CDR3 extends over 13 amino acids. Germline V gene data show CDR1 as KGHDR and CDR2 as SFDVKD. V dropped 5 bases and J dropped 8 bases, with 14 bases sitting between them. Some clones are missing from TCRdb's copy, which holds only in-frame ones; the method was immunoSEQ multiplex PCR. Counted here are about 94,000 clones, around 82% occurring once; the ten biggest clones make up around 6.5%. The chain couples TRBV24-1 to TRBJ1-2, with D possibly being TRBD1 (6 bases). Sequencing was carried out using peripheral blood. The clonotype comes from a man in his 60s with acute or convalescent COVID-19. The CDR3 sequence is CATSGHRERGYTF. CDR3 nucleotide sequence: TGTGCCACCAGTGGCCACAGGGAAAGAGGCTACACCTTC.